This TCR beta chain stems from a study of blood T cell repertoires in COVID-19 (dated by TCRdb to about 2020). Context from the whole study: Samples from collaborators originated in the United States, Italy and Spain and spanned both the acute and convalescent phases of COVID-19. Nearly every sample came with metadata listing a de-identified subject ID, COVID-19 status, age in years and sex. The repertoires were released in a freely available public database meant as a resource for research on the immune response to SARS-CoV-2. The prospective study material was composed of cDNA or gDNA derived from T cells, B-cell-depleted T cells, or PBMCs. Where HLA class I and class II types were available, the types were taken from metadata supplied by the sample provider, not from assay-based typing. Deeply sampled blood TCRbeta repertoires from subjects exposed to, actively infected with, or recovered from COVID-19 were included in the dataset. Samples came from the ongoing ImmuneRACE study (first 160 participants) plus 1,254 subjects from 6 global collaborators. Points the paper makes about the study in general: The quantity of clinical and demographic metadata differed by source and by participant and was supplied without curation.

Points on this clone: Its antigen is unknown. Nothing much larger sits one base from this clone, and base qualities are not available.

TCRbeta CDR3 regions were amplified from genomic DNA using the immunoSEQ Assay, a bias-controlled multiplex PCR. In the paper's pipeline: The number of nucleated cells in each sample was estimated by amplification of reference gene primers within the assay. To quantify the absolute abundance of each unique TCRbeta CDR3 rearrangement, sequence reads were collapsed and filtered. Productive Simpson clonality was computed per sample as the square root of Simpson's diversity index over productive rearrangements. The table comes from immuneACCESS by way of TCRdb, which keeps in-frame sequences with V and J called. Part of the clones is missing from these tables; in studies checked, under half for an unresolved V gene and the rest for unknown reasons. Clone size and the V and J calls come from that table; the DNA yielded D and trimming. The sample table lists some 200,000 clones, over 75% of them with a count of one. The biggest ten clones account for 5.9% of the sample.

CDR1 and CDR2 are drawn from the germline V gene (reference sequence): LNHNV, YYDKDF. Spanning cysteine to phenylalanine, the CDR3 consists of 16 amino acids. Just the 48-base CDR3 DNA is kept, in frame starting at base 1. Deletion took 0 bases off V and 0 bases off J, with a span of 10 bases between the germline ends. Each collaborating institution followed its own protocols to collect whole blood in K2EDTA tubes. For TCRbeta analysis, collaborators shipped samples in one of three forms: frozen whole blood, isolated PBMCs, or DNA extracted from either of those sample types. The receptor was derived from a man aged 80 or over with acute or convalescent COVID-19. Sequencing was performed on peripheral blood. The chain is assembled from TRBV15 and TRBJ2-3; there is no confident call for the D gene. CDR3 reads: CATSREIGVSTDTQYF. The DNA sequence is TGTGCCACCAGCAGAGAGATAGGAGTAAGCACAGATACGCAGTATTTT.